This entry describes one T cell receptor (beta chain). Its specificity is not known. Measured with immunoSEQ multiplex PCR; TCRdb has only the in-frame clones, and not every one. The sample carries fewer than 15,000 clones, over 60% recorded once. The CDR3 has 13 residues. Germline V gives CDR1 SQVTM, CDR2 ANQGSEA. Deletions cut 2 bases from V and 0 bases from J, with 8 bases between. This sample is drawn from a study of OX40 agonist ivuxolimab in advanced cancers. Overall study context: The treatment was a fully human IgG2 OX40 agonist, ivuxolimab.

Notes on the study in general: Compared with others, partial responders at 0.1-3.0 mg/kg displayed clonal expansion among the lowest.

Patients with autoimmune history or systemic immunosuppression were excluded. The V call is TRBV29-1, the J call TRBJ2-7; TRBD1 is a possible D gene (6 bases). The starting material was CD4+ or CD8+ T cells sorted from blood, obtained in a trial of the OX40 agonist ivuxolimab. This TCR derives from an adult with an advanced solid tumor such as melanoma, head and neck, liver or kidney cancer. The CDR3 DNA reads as TGCAGCGTTGAATGGGACAACTCCTACGAGCAGTACTTC. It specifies CSVEWDNSYEQYF.